The 8 T cell receptor beta chains below were found in one sample sequenced in a study of blood T cell repertoires in COVID-19. Measured with immunoSEQ multiplex PCR; TCRdb has only the in-frame clones, and not every one. This sample has approximately 37,000 clones; about 86% occur once, and the top ten carry 4.5% to 5.5%. The sample was peripheral blood. The receptors were gathered from a man aged 40-50 years with active COVID-19.

V is TRBV5-4 and J is TRBJ2-1; D perhaps matches TRBD2 (5 bases). The CDR3 loop spans 14 amino acids. The V gene's germline CDR1 is SGHNT and CDR2 YYREEE (reference sequence). V was shortened by 4 bases and J by 3 bases, with 11 bases between the two germline ends. The CDR3 region is CASSLEGFYNEQFF. The CDR3 DNA is TGTGCCAGCAGCCTAGAGGGCTTCTACAATGAGCAGTTCTTC.

The DNA for the CDR3 is TGTGCCAGCAGTTTTCCCCCTATGAACACTGAAGCTTTCTTT. It is translated as CASSFPPMNTEAFF. V is TRBV28 and J is TRBJ1-1; D is unresolved. CDR3 length equals 14 residues. V dropped 3 bases and J dropped 0 bases, with 8 bases sitting between them. Per the germline V gene, CDR1 is MDHEN and CDR2 is SYDVKM.

The chain recombines TRBV7-8 with TRBJ2-3; D is possibly TRBD2 (6 bases). The CDR3 has 17 residues. V lost 0 bases to trimming and J lost 1 base, with 14 bases between them. Germline values: CDR1 SGHVS, CDR2 FQNEAQ. The CDR3 loop is CASSLAASASRTDTQYF. The CDR3 nucleotides are TGTGCCAGCAGCTTAGCGGCTAGCGCATCGCGCACAGATACGCAGTATTTT.

The chain combines TRBV27 with TRBJ2-1; TRBD2 matches at 9 bases. Trimming removed 7 bases from V and 5 bases from J; junction bases left unmatched: 12. This CDR3 is 16 amino acids long. Germline V gives CDR1 MNHEY, CDR2 SMNVEV (reference sequence). CDR3 amino acids: CASTGTSIGRDNEQFF. The CDR3 nucleotides read TGTGCCAGCACCGGGACTAGCATAGGTAGGGACAATGAGCAGTTCTTC.

The rearrangement links TRBV6-2 or TRBV6-3 to TRBJ1-2; D not resolved. There are 15 residues in the CDR3. Germline V gene sequence: CDR1 MNHEY, CDR2 SVGEGT. Trimming stripped 3 bases from V and 3 bases from J, with 14 bases between. In DNA, the CDR3 is TGTGCCAGCAGTTATCCGAGTCTCCTATACTATGGCTACACCTTC. It encodes CASSYPSLLYYGYTF.

This chain joins TRBV27 and TRBJ2-2, with D possibly TRBD2 on 5 matching bases. There are 17 residues in the CDR3. Trimming cost V 3 bases and J 1 base, with 15 bases left between them. Germline V lookup: CDR1 MNHEY, CDR2 SMNVEV (reference sequence). As DNA, the CDR3 is TGTGCCAGCAGTTTCCTAGGACTTACCCAGAACACCGGGGAGCTGTTTTTT. Its translation is CASSFLGLTQNTGELFF.

The chain recombines TRBV7-9 with TRBJ2-7; D is unresolved. The CDR3 totals 14 residues. With 5 bases removed from V and 5 bases from J, the gap between germline ends came to 16 bases. CDR1 and CDR2 from the germline V gene are SEHNR and FQNEAQ (reference sequence). Written as DNA, the CDR3 is TGTGCCAGCAGCCCCCGCAACGAGGTCGACGAGCAGTACTTC. Translation: CASSPRNEVDEQYF.

This rearrangement joins TRBV19 to TRBJ1-4, with 8 bases lining up with TRBD1. The germline V gene encodes CDR1 LNHDA and CDR2 SQIVND (reference sequence). Trimming at V came to 5 bases and at J to 6 bases, leaving 11 bases not matched to a gene. The CDR3 has 16 residues. As DNA, the CDR3 is TGTGCCAGTAGTGGGGGACAGGTCGGCATCCATGAAAAACTGTTTTTT. Protein product: CASSGGQVGIHEKLFF.